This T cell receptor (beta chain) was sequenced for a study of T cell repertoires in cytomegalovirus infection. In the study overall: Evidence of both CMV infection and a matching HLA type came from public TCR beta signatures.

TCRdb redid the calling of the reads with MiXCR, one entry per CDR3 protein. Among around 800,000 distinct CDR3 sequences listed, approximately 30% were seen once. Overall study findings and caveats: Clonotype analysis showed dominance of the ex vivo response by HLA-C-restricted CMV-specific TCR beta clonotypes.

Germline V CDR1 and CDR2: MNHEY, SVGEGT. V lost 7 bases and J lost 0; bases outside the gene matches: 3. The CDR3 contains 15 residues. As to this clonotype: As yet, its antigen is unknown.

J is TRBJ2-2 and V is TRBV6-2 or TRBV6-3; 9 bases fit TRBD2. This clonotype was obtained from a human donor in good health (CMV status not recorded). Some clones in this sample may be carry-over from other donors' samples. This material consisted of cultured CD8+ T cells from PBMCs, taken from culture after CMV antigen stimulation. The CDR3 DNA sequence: TGTGCCAGCAAAAGCGGGGGGACGAACACCGGGGAGCTGTTTTTT. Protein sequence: CASKSGGTNTGELFF.